This T cell receptor beta chain was sequenced in a study of cytomegalovirus exposure and HLA in healthy donors. Study-level background: Roughly 77 million unique TCRs from HLA-typed donors made up an early data release.

This clone was picked up a small number of times. Its antigen is not known. CDR1 MNHNS and CDR2 SASEGT come from the germline V gene. CDR3 size: 14 residues. V was clipped by 6 bases and J by 4 bases, with 13 bases between them. 13 Jbeta primers and 60 Vbeta primers were used for the PCR. Assay used: immunoSEQ multiplex PCR; TCRdb lists only in-frame clones, some missing. The repertoire holds roughly 120,000 clones, with less than 10% as singletons. Broader study findings: In vitro confirmation showed three CMV-associated chains to be CMV antigen specific. Investigators reported 150 to 200 TCR beta chains as tied to cytomegalovirus.

The rearrangement joins TRBV6-1 to TRBJ2-1; D gene unclear. The sample was PBMCs. The sequence was obtained from a woman in her forties in good health and CMV-seropositive. CDR3 nucleotides: TGTGCCAGCAGACCTTACACCCTTTACAATGAGCAGTTCTTC. This translates into CASRPYTLYNEQFF.